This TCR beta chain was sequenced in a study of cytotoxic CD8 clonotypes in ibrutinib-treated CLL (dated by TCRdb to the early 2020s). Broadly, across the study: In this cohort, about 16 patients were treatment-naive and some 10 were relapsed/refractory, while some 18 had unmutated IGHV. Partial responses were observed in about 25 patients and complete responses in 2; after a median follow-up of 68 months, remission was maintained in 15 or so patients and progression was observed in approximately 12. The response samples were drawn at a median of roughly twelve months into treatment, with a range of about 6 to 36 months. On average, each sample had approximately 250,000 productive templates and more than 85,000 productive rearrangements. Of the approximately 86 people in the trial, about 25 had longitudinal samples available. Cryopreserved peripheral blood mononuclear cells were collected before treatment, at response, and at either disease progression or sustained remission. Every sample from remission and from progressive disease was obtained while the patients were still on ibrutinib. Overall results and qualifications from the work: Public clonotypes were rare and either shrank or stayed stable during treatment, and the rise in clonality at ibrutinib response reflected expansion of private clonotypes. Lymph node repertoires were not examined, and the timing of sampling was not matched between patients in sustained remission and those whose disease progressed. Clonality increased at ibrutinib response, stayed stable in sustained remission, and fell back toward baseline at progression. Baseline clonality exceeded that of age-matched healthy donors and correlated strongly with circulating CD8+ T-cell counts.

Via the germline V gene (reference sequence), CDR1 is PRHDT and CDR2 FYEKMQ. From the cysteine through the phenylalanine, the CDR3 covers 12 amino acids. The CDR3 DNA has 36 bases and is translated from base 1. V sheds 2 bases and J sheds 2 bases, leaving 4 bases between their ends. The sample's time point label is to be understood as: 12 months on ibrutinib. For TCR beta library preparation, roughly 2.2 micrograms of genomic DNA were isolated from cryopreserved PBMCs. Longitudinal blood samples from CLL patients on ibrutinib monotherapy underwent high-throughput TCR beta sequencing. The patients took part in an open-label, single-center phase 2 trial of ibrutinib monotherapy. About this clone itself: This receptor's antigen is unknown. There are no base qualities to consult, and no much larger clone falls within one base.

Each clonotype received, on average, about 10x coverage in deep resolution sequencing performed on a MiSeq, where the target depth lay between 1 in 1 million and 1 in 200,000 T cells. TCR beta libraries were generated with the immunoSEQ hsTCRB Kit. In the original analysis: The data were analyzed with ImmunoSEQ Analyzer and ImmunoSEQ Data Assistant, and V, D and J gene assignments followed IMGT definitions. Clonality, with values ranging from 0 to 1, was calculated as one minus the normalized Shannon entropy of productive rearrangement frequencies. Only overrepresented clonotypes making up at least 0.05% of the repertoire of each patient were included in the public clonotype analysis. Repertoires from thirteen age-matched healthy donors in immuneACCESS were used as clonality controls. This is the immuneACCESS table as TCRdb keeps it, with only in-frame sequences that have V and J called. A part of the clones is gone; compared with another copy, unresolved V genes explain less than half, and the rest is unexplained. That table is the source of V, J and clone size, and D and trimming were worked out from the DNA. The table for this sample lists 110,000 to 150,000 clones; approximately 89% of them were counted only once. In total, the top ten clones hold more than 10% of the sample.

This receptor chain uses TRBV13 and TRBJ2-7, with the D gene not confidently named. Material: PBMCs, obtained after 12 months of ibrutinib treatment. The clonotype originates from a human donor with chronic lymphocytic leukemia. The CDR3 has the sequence CASSLRAYEQYF. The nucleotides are TGTGCCAGCAGCTTACGGGCCTACGAGCAGTACTTC.